Shown below are 21 T cell receptor beta chains from a single sample sequenced in a study of blood T cell repertoires in COVID-19 (dated by TCRdb to 2019 to 2021). Library generation was performed with the immunoSEQ multiplex PCR assay. The table was pulled from immuneACCESS by TCRdb, which kept in-frame rearrangements only. Such tables lose some clones; where checked, under half of the loss comes from unresolved V genes, and the rest has no known cause. This sample holds 150,000 or so clones; roughly four fifths were observed only once. Approximately 9% of the sample lies in the top ten. Sequenced: peripheral blood. The receptors were sampled from a woman aged 45-60 years with active or convalescent COVID-19.

The V and J genes are TRBV7-6 and TRBJ1-5; the D gene is possibly TRBD1 (5 bases). V lost 3 bases and J lost 3, with 12 bases in between. CDR3 length: 15 residues. CDR1 is SGHVS, CDR2 FNYEAQ, per germline. The CDR3 reads CASSLWQGPNQPQHF. In DNA form, the CDR3 reads TGTGCCAGCAGCTTGTGGCAGGGCCCCAATCAGCCCCAGCATTTT.

This chain joins TRBV6-5 and TRBJ2-7; possibly TRBD2 for D (5 bases). Trimming took off 4 bases at V and 2 bases at J, with 9 bases between the two ends. This CDR3 spans 13 amino acids. CDR1 and CDR2 from the germline V gene are MNHEY and SVGAGI. The CDR3 coding sequence is TGTGCCAGCAGTTTCGGGAACACCTACGAGCAGTACTTC. Protein sequence: CASSFGNTYEQYF.

The chain uses TRBV9 and TRBJ1-5; TRBD1 matches 7 bases. The V segment lost 4 bases and the J segment 3 bases; nucleotides outside the gene matches: 4. Germline assignment: CDR1 SGDLS and CDR2 YYNGEE. This CDR3 contains 14 residues. This CDR3 reads CASSTGTDNQPQHF. CDR3 nucleotide sequence: TGTGCCAGCAGCACCGGGACAGACAATCAGCCCCAGCATTTT. Using reference TRBV9 and TRBJ1-5 for the parts outside the CDR3, the full variable domain is DSGVTQTPKHLITATGQRVTLRCSPRSGDLSVYWYQQSLDQGLQFLIQYYNGEERAKGNILERFSAQQFPDLHSELNLSSLELGDSALYFCASSTGTDNQPQHFGDGTRLSIL.

This clone was seen a handful of times. The J gene is TRBJ2-1, the V gene TRBV5-4; TRBD1 aligns across 8 bases. The CDR3 is 15 amino acids. Germline lookup yields CDR1 SGHNT and CDR2 YYREEE (reference sequence). With 2 bases clipped from V and 2 bases from J, the junction kept 3 bases outside the gene matches. Here the CDR3 reads CASSFGDRTYNEQFF. DNA of the CDR3: TGTGCCAGCAGCTTCGGGGACAGGACCTACAATGAGCAGTTCTTC.

In DNA form, the CDR3 reads TGTGCCAGCCGGGGGGAGGGGAGCTACGAGCAGTACTTC. This sequence encodes CASRGEGSYEQYF. The chain couples TRBV11-1 to TRBJ2-7, with 7 bases lining up with TRBD2. Trimming took 8 bases from V and 3 from J; bases not matched to a gene: 7. This CDR3 has 13 amino acids. The V gene's germline CDR1 is SGHAT and CDR2 FQDESV (reference sequence).

CDR3 in amino acids: CASSQGGSLTYGYTF. As DNA, the CDR3 is TGTGCCAGCAGCCAAGGCGGGAGCCTGACCTATGGCTACACCTTC. This chain joins TRBV3-1 (or the pseudogene TRBV3-2) and TRBJ1-2; no clear D gene. The CDR3 extends over 15 amino acids. Trimming cost V 1 base and J 4 bases, with 13 bases left between them. Looked up from germline, CDR1 is LGHDT and CDR2 is YNNKEL (reference sequence).

The J gene is TRBJ2-1, the V gene TRBV6-6; D unclear. Between the trimmed V and J ends, which lost 0 bases and 5 bases, there was a span of 5 bases. The length of the CDR3 is 13 residues. Germline V gene sequence: CDR1 MNHNY, CDR2 SVGAGI (reference sequence). Here the CDR3 DNA reads TGTGCCAGCAGTTACTCGAGTAACAATGAGCAGTTCTTC. It encodes CASSYSSNNEQFF.

The genes are TRBV6-5 and TRBJ1-1; D might be TRBD1 (6 bases). The germline CDR1 and CDR2 sequences are MNHEY and SVGAGI. This CDR3 has 15 residues. V was trimmed by 6 bases and J by 1 base, leaving 15 bases between them. The CDR3 DNA is TGTGCCAGCAGGGAGCCGGGACACGCGAACACTGAAGCTTTCTTT. Amino acid sequence: CASREPGHANTEAFF.

V is TRBV30 and J is TRBJ2-2; maybe TRBD1 (6 bases). The germline CDR1 and CDR2 sequences are GTSNPN and SVGIG (reference sequence). Trimming stripped 2 bases from V and 3 bases from J, with 7 bases between. The length of the CDR3 is 13 residues. The CDR3 sequence: CAWSYRDTGELFF. CDR3 coding DNA: TGTGCCTGGAGTTACAGGGACACCGGGGAGCTGTTTTTT.

The rearrangement uses TRBV6-2 or TRBV6-3 and TRBJ2-5; D is perhaps TRBD2 (5 bases). The CDR3 extends over 19 amino acids. V was trimmed by 0 bases and J by 5 bases, leaving 25 bases between them. The germline V gene has CDR1 MNHEY and CDR2 SVGEGT. The CDR3 loop reads CASSYSFLEAGSYWETQYF. DNA for the CDR3: TGTGCCAGCAGTTACTCGTTTTTAGAGGCGGGTTCGTACTGGGAGACCCAGTACTTC.

This clone was counted only a few times. The chain joins TRBV7-9 to TRBJ1-4; 7 nucleotides line up with TRBD1. The CDR3 has 17 amino acids. The J segment lost 4 bases and the V segment lost 0 bases, leaving 8 bases of the junction unmatched. The germline V gene encodes CDR1 SEHNR and CDR2 FQNEAQ (reference sequence). The CDR3 reads CASSLALGDRNNEKLFF. The DNA for the CDR3 is TGTGCCAGCAGCTTAGCGCTTGGGGACAGAAATAATGAAAAACTGTTTTTT.

The gene calls are TRBV28 and TRBJ2-7; the match to TRBD2 covers 8 bases. Looked up from germline, CDR1 is MDHEN and CDR2 is SYDVKM. Trimming took 5 bases from V and 4 from J; bases not matched to a gene: 10. The CDR3 has 15 residues. The CDR3 bases are TGTGCCAGCAGTCCGCGGGGTAGCGGGACTTACGAGCAGTACTTC. It encodes CASSPRGSGTYEQYF.

V is TRBV6-5 and J is TRBJ1-1; TRBD1 matches 8 bases. V lost 11 bases to trimming and J lost 6 bases; unmatched junction nucleotides: 11. There are 13 residues in the CDR3. CDR1 is MNHEY and CDR2 is SVGAGI in the germline V gene. The CDR3 DNA sequence: TGTGCCGCCGAGACAGGGGAAGGGGCTGAAGCTTTCTTT. It encodes CAAETGEGAEAFF.

The chain has TRBV6-2 or TRBV6-3 and TRBJ2-2; 13 bases map to TRBD2. The germline V gene encodes CDR1 MNHEY and CDR2 SVGEGT. CDR3 size: 17 residues. V trimming: 6 bases; J trimming: 6 bases; junction bases outside the gene matches: 10. The CDR3 protein is CASSPLGLAGVAGELFF. The CDR3 nucleotides are TGTGCCAGCAGCCCCCTCGGACTAGCGGGAGTTGCCGGGGAGCTGTTTTTT.

The V and J genes are TRBV11-2 and TRBJ2-5, with TRBD1 matching over 12 bases. Germline V lookup: CDR1 SGHAT, CDR2 FQNNGV. This CDR3 comprises 14 residues. The V segment lost 9 bases and the J segment 0 bases; nucleotides outside the gene matches: 2. DNA for the CDR3: TGTGCCAGTAGGGACAGGGGGCACCAAGAGACCCAGTACTTC. It codes for CASRDRGHQETQYF.

The V and J genes are TRBV30 and TRBJ1-2, with 7 bases lining up with TRBD1. The CDR3 runs 15 residues. CDR1 is GTSNPN and CDR2 is SVGIG in the germline V gene (reference sequence). V lost 0 bases to trimming and J lost 4 bases; unmatched junction nucleotides: 8. CDR3 residues: CAWSVPHRGSYGYTF. The CDR3 DNA reads as TGTGCCTGGAGTGTACCCCACAGGGGAAGCTATGGCTACACCTTC.

The sample holds a few counts of this clone. The chain is built from TRBV5-6 and TRBJ1-6; 10 positions match TRBD1. CDR1 is SGHDT and CDR2 is YYEEEE in the germline V gene. Trimming cost V 4 bases and J 10 bases; bases outside gene matches: 5. The CDR3 contains 14 residues. The DNA for the CDR3 is TGTGCCAGCAGCCTCAGGACAGGGGGATCACCCCTCCACTTT. Translated: CASSLRTGGSPLHF.

The chain employs TRBV11-2 and TRBJ2-2, with a tentative D call TRBD2 (6 bases). Trimming pared 2 bases from V and 6 bases from J, leaving 13 bases between. This CDR3 comprises 15 residues. CDR1 and CDR2 (germline): SGHAT, FQNNGV. The DNA of the CDR3 is TGTGCCAGCAGCTTATTACGGGGGAGATCCGGGGAGCTGTTTTTT. It is translated as CASSLLRGRSGELFF.

This rearrangement joins TRBV5-6 to TRBJ2-2, with 9 bases identical to TRBD1. The CDR3 length is 15 residues. V dropped 3 bases and J dropped 3; count of bases not matched to a gene: 3. CDR1 and CDR2 (germline): SGHDT, YYEEEE. CDR3 region: CASSSGTGYTGELFF. The DNA of the CDR3 is TGTGCCAGCAGCTCCGGGACAGGGTACACCGGGGAGCTGTTTTTT.

The chain employs TRBV30 and TRBJ1-2, with D perhaps TRBD1 (5 bases). With 3 bases removed from V and 4 bases from J, the gap between germline ends came to 12 bases. Per the germline V gene, CDR1 is GTSNPN and CDR2 is SVGIG (reference sequence). CDR3 length: 13 residues. The CDR3 bases are TGTGCCTGGAGCCTATCGACAGCCTATGGCTACACCTTC. Its translation: CAWSLSTAYGYTF.

The chain recombines TRBV4-3 with TRBJ2-7; 10 bases align to TRBD2. The CDR3 spans 16 residues. Unmatched junction bases numbered 7, after V lost 3 bases and J lost 2 bases. CDR1 LGHNA and CDR2 YSLEER come from the germline V gene. The CDR3: CASSHDRSGRAYEQYF. The CDR3 DNA follows: TGCGCCAGCAGCCACGACAGGAGCGGGAGGGCCTACGAGCAGTACTTC.